This T cell receptor (beta chain) appears in the sequencing data of a study of shared clonotypes between healthy human individuals. Study results and limitations: Only blood underwent sampling, and tissue repertoires likely differ. Around 5.4% of naive CD4 clonotypes were common to a handful of donors.

The sample holds many counts of this clone. Its antigen is undetermined. Assay used: immunoSEQ multiplex PCR; TCRdb lists only in-frame clones, some missing. The data show 1 million to 1.3 million clones, 78% seen once. CDR3 length: 14 residues. The V gene's germline CDR1 is LNHDA and CDR2 SQIVND (reference sequence). V lost 0 bases, J lost 11 bases, and 14 bases lay in between. This TCR derives from a man younger than 35 in good health. Some clones in this sample may be carry-over from other donors' samples. The rearrangement links TRBV19 to TRBJ1-5, with D unresolved. The sequencing input was memory CD4+ T cells from PBMCs. The subset denotes: CD45RA-negative fraction. CDR3: CASSIDQAPPTQHF. DNA for the CDR3: TGTGCCAGTAGTATAGATCAAGCCCCTCCGACCCAGCATTTT.